This T cell receptor beta chain was recorded in a study of human T cells and chemical hapten exposure (dated by TCRdb to the early 2020s). Background on the whole study: For sensitization, 2% DPC in acetone was applied to a roughly 2 cm by roughly 2 cm area of upper inner arm skin. Patient blood was sampled pre-sensitization (week 0) and at 2, 6 and about 24 weeks after DPC sensitization. Libraries were pooled for sequencing, and variation in per-sample TCR yields was attributed mainly to small differences in library volumes within the pool. In alopecia patients, the study followed how the peripheral blood TCR repertoire changed in vivo over primary and secondary sensitization to diphenylcyclopropenone (DPC), a hapten. Around 30 alopecia patients provided blood for TCR sequencing at one to four time points (pre-sensitization, 2, 6 and 24 weeks). Alopecia areata with under or over 50% scalp involvement, alopecia totalis and alopecia universalis were represented in the patient cohort, which was mostly female. Patients additionally received weekly therapeutic DPC doses to the scalp throughout the approximately 25-week study period. Patch testing was performed on the upper back with Finn chambers containing 0.01% DPC, and the patch tests were scored after 6 days according to International Contact Dermatitis Research Group standards.

Including the terminal cysteine and phenylalanine, the CDR3 comprises 14 residues. Kept here is only the CDR3 DNA, which spans 42 bases and is read in frame from base 1. Germline trimming: 6 bases from V, 4 bases from J; junction bases outside gene matches: 7. CDR1 and CDR2 are read off the germline V gene as MDHEN and SYDVKM. As for this clonotype: What antigen it recognizes has not been identified. One base away there is no much larger clone; base qualities are not given.

Summary of the overall study and its limitations: The number of TCRs above 1 in 1000 frequency did not change with DPC sensitization; there was no evidence of global repertoire structure alterations. Because all patients had alopecia, a presumed autoimmune disease, the immune response of the patients might differ from that of healthy individuals. Compared with pre-sensitization or healthy control sets, expanded TCRs formed significantly more large CDR3 similarity clusters, which is consistent with antigen-driven responses. Repeated subsampling changed both the strength of the expansion versus patch-test correlation and the threshold at which that correlation became significant. Patch test score correlated positively with the number of PT1 expanded TCRs, reaching significance at thresholds 8, 16 and 32 but not at 4.

The meaning of the sample's time point label: patch test 1, 2 weeks after DPC sensitization. According to the study, the label for this sample's treatment or condition signals: therapeutic diphenylcyclopropenone sensitization with weekly scalp DPC. At each patch-test visit, blood was drawn before the patch test was applied. To be eligible, patients had to be aged 18 to 70, diagnosed with alopecia and judged suitable for DPC therapy, while pregnant patients were excluded. Total RNA was extracted from unfractionated whole blood collected in Tempus Blood RNA tubes. Libraries came from RACE. Sequencing relied on a NextSeq 500. During library preparation, unique molecular identifiers were attached to individual cDNA molecules so that TCRs could be counted in a quantitative, reproducible way. Each blood RNA sample was used to sequence both TCR alpha and TCR beta chains. Regarding the original processing steps: The median number of TCRs per sample was roughly 100,000, ranging from 23,224 to 690,600. V, J and CDR3 annotation of the TCR reads was carried out using the Decombinator software suite. For the PS versus PT1 abundance plots, all samples were subsampled to the same number of TCRs (28,000). Expanded TCRs were defined as absent before sensitization and observed at least eight times at the 2-week time point. Using fastp at Q25 and MiXCR, TCRdb reprocessed the public reads and kept productive beta chains. Every entry covers one CDR3 protein and lists the most common genes and DNA from its rows. The V and J calls were determined by TCRdb, not by the authors. The sample table holds just under 350,000 distinct CDR3 sequences, of which approximately 6.3% were seen once. The ten most abundant clones make up roughly 8% of the sample.

This receptor chain uses TRBV28 and TRBJ1-1; the junction holds 8 bases that match TRBD1. This TCR derives from a woman between 18 and 30 years old with alopecia areata. Some clones in this sample may be carry-over from other donors' samples. The starting material was whole blood, obtained in connection with sensitization to the hapten diphenylcyclopropenone (DPC). The CDR3 reads CASRVGQGGTEAFF. The DNA reads TGTGCCAGCAGGGTCGGACAGGGTGGCACTGAAGCTTTCTTT.